This TCR beta chain was obtained from a study of cytomegalovirus exposure and HLA in healthy donors. The V gene end was trimmed by 7 bases and the J gene end by 6 bases; junction bases not matched to a gene: 6. CDR1 and CDR2 from the germline V gene are MNHNS and SASEGT. This CDR3 has 15 residues. Vbeta (60) and Jbeta (13) primers were used in the PCR. TCRdb's copy holds only in-frame clones and misses some; the assay was immunoSEQ multiplex PCR. Among around 180,000 clones listed, roughly 80% were seen once. The source of this sequence is a woman in her 50s in good health and CMV-seronegative. This chain connects TRBV6-1 to TRBJ2-1, with 13 nucleotides matching TRBD2. The sample comprised PBMCs. The CDR3 protein is CASTRLAGGFNEQFF. In nucleotides, the CDR3 is TGTGCCAGCACCAGACTAGCGGGAGGTTTCAATGAGCAGTTCTTC.